The present entry profiles one T cell receptor beta chain with its context. This CDR3 comprises 16 residues. V was clipped by 4 bases and J by 8 bases; unmatched bases: 13. From germline, CDR1 is LGHDT and CDR2 YNNKEL (reference sequence). The authors prepared the TCRbeta library with unique molecular identifiers. TCRdb recomputed calls from the PCR reads with MiXCR, one row per CDR3 protein. The sample gives about 600,000 distinct CDR3 sequences, about 11% of which show up once; about 4% is in the top ten. The source of the sample is a study of T-cell reconstitution after alpha-beta-depleted transplantation in children.

This chain joins TRBV3-1 and TRBJ2-3, with 9 bases matching TRBD2. The sequencing here drew on PBMCs from the stem cell graft donor, taken from the stem cell graft. This receptor was taken from a human donor who donated a stem cell graft to a child with acute myeloid leukemia. The DNA of the CDR3 is TGTGCCAGCAGCCGCGCACCGGGACTAGCTGGCGTTACGCAGTATTTT. Its protein product is CASSRAPGLAGVTQYF.